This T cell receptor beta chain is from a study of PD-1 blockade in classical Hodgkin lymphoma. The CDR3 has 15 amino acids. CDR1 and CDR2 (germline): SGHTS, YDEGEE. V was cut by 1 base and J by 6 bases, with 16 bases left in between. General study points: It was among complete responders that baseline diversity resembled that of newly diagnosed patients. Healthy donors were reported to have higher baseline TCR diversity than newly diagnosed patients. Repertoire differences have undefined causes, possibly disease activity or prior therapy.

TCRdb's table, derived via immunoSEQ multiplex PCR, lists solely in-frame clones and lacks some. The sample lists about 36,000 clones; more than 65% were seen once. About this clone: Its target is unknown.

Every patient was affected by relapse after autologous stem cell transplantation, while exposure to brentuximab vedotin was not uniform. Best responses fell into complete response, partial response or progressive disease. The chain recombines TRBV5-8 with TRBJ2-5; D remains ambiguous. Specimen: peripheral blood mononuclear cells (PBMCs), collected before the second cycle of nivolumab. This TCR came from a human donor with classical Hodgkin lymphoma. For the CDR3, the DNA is TGTGCCAGCAGCTTGACAGCAAACCTTATGAAGACCCAGTACTTC. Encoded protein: CASSLTANLMKTQYF.